One and the same sample provided the 26 T cell receptor beta chains below, sequenced in a study of T cell repertoires in cytomegalovirus infection. A single record per CDR3 protein comes from TCRdb applying MiXCR to the reads. Here the sample spans approximately 180,000 distinct CDR3 sequences, roughly a sixth being singletons. Material: CD8+ T cells from PBMCs. Receptors were obtained from a human donor in good health (CMV status not recorded). Some clones in this sample may be carry-over from other donors' samples.

This clonotype showed up many times. The gene calls are TRBV7-9 and TRBJ2-1; 8 bases fit TRBD2. V dropped 3 bases and J dropped 8; count of bases not matched to a gene: 12. Germline lookup yields CDR1 SEHNR and CDR2 FQNEAQ (reference sequence). This CDR3 comprises 16 residues. The CDR3 region is CASSFPGGLANHEQFF. CDR3 sequence (DNA): TGTGCCAGCAGCTTCCCCGGCGGACTAGCCAATCATGAGCAGTTCTTC.

The chain carries TRBV20-1 and TRBJ1-5, with a possible D match to TRBD1 (5 bases). Germline CDR1 reads DFQATT; CDR2 reads SNEGSKA (reference sequence). The CDR3 loop spans 16 amino acids. Trimming removed 3 bases at V and 2 bases at J, with 17 bases between. The CDR3 protein is CSARATLQGGNQPQHF. CDR3 bases: TGCAGTGCTAGGGCGACTCTGCAGGGAGGCAATCAGCCCCAGCATTTT.

The chain joins TRBV2 to TRBJ2-1; TRBD1 might be the D (6 bases). V was pared by 8 bases and J by 6 bases, with 11 bases between. Germline-derived CDR1 and CDR2 are SNHLY and FYNNEI. This CDR3 has 12 residues. The CDR3 is CASQGGVNEQFF. CDR3 nucleotides: TGTGCCAGCCAAGGGGGTGTCAATGAGCAGTTCTTC.

V is TRBV10-3 and J is TRBJ2-3; TRBD2 is a possible D gene (5 bases). The length of the CDR3 is 15 residues. Per the germline V gene, CDR1 is ENHRY and CDR2 is SYGVKD. V dropped 0 bases and J dropped 0 bases, with 7 bases sitting between them. CDR3 region: CAISESPSSTDTQYF. The CDR3 DNA follows: TGTGCCATCAGTGAGTCGCCTAGCAGCACAGATACGCAGTATTTT.

This clonotype was observed a few times. The chain combines TRBV7-2 with TRBJ2-7; 7 bases align to TRBD1. CDR1 SGHTA and CDR2 FQGNSA come from the germline V gene. Trimming cost V 5 bases and J 3 bases; bases outside gene matches: 10. This CDR3 spans 15 amino acids. Here the CDR3 reads CASSLEGDRYYEQYF. The DNA for the CDR3 is TGTGCCAGCAGCCTAGAGGGGGACAGATACTACGAGCAGTACTTC.

V gene TRBV7-9 combines with J gene TRBJ2-5, with unresolved D. Trimming left V 2 bases short and J 0 bases short, with 7 bases between. CDR3 length equals 14 residues. Germline-derived CDR1 and CDR2 are SEHNR and FQNEAQ (reference sequence). This CDR3 is CASSLNGDQETQYF. The CDR3 DNA reads TGTGCCAGCAGCTTAAACGGTGACCAAGAGACCCAGTACTTC.

This chain uses TRBV5-5 with TRBJ2-5; D remains unclear. The CDR3 contains 13 residues. The V gene's germline CDR1 is SGHKS and CDR2 YYEKEE (reference sequence). V lost 2 bases, J lost 0 bases, and 5 bases lay in between. The CDR3: CASSFDHQETQYF. The CDR3 DNA reads as TGTGCCAGCAGCTTCGACCACCAAGAGACCCAGTACTTC.

This rearrangement joins TRBV6-1 to TRBJ2-3; D is ambiguous. Trimming removed 7 bases from V and 0 bases from J, with 17 bases in between. This CDR3 has 16 residues. Germline V CDR1 and CDR2: MNHNS, SASEGT. DNA for the CDR3: TGTGCCAGCACAGTACCGACGGGTACCAGCACAGATACGCAGTATTTT. Translating it yields CASTVPTGTSTDTQYF.

This clonotype turned up a few times. This chain connects TRBV4-3 to TRBJ1-2, with 7 bases fitting TRBD1. V gave up 6 bases and J gave up 2 bases; unmatched junction bases: 9. CDR3 size: 15 residues. Germline-derived CDR1 and CDR2 are LGHNA and YSLEER. The CDR3 here is CASRPKLGQNYGYTF. The CDR3 nucleotides are TGCGCCAGCAGACCAAAATTGGGACAGAACTATGGCTACACCTTC.

The chain combines TRBV12-5 with TRBJ1-6; 9 bases are a match to TRBD1. The junction had 5 bases not matched to a gene; V was cut back by 1 base and J by 10 bases. CDR1 is LGHNT and CDR2 is FRNRAP in the germline V gene. There are 15 residues in the CDR3. The CDR3 is CASGLDRDRESPLHF. The CDR3, as DNA: TGTGCTAGTGGTTTGGATCGGGACAGGGAATCACCCCTCCACTTT.

This clonotype has a count of ten or more. This CDR3 reads CASSSSGTGYNEQFF. CDR3 in DNA: TGTGCCAGCAGCTCCTCCGGGACAGGCTACAATGAGCAGTTCTTC. The chain employs TRBV7-2 and TRBJ2-1, with 8 bases matching TRBD1. Germline trimming cut 4 bases from V and 3 bases from J; bases unmatched to any gene: 5. Germline lookup yields CDR1 SGHTA and CDR2 FQGNSA. The CDR3 contains 15 residues.

J is TRBJ1-2 and V is TRBV28, with 7 nucleotides matching TRBD1. Trimming cost V 10 bases and J 8 bases; bases outside gene matches: 16. Germline assignment: CDR1 MDHEN and CDR2 SYDVKM. There are 14 residues in the CDR3. CDR3 DNA sequence: TGTGCCACTCAAACGGAGAGGGGGCTAGGCGGCTACACCTTC. This gives the protein CATQTERGLGGYTF.

This clonotype turned up a few times. The DNA for the CDR3 is TGTGCCAGCAGTTTGGGGGCTACGGAGGGCTCCCTTTATGGCTACACCTTC. It is translated as CASSLGATEGSLYGYTF. The V gene is TRBV28, the J gene TRBJ1-2; D is possibly TRBD1 (6 bases). The CDR3 has 17 residues. The germline V gene has CDR1 MDHEN and CDR2 SYDVKM. The V and J ends lost 3 bases and 5 bases respectively, with 22 bases between them.

This clonotype was recorded a few times. This rearrangement joins TRBV6-2 or TRBV6-3 to TRBJ2-7; no firm D call. V lost 0 bases and J lost 2, with 11 bases in between. Germline V gene sequence: CDR1 MNHEY, CDR2 SVGEGT. The CDR3 length is 15 residues. CDR3 protein: CASSYSEEATYEQYF. CDR3 DNA sequence: TGTGCCAGCAGTTACTCAGAGGAAGCAACCTACGAGCAGTACTTC.

The rearrangement joins TRBV12-3 or TRBV12-4 to TRBJ1-1; no definite D call. Between the trimmed V and J ends, which lost 5 bases and 0 bases, there was a span of 16 bases. The CDR3 covers 16 residues. The CDR3 region has the DNA TGTGCCAGCAGTCCCACCGAGGGCAGAATGAACACTGAAGCTTTCTTT. Amino acid sequence: CASSPTEGRMNTEAFF.

Ten or more counts support this clonotype. The V and J genes are TRBV7-2 and TRBJ2-7; no clear D. CDR3 size: 13 residues. Germline lookup yields CDR1 SGHTA and CDR2 FQGNSA. The V and J ends lost 0 bases and 3 bases respectively, with 6 bases between them. CDR3 bases: TGTGCCAGCAGCTTAGCGAGAAACTACGAGCAGTACTTC. Translation gives CASSLARNYEQYF.

The table lists this clonotype with a few counts. The chain employs TRBV7-2 and TRBJ2-2, with D uncertain. Per germline, CDR1 SGHTA and CDR2 FQGNSA. V was pared by 2 bases and J by 0 bases, with 4 bases between. The CDR3 contains 14 residues. This CDR3 is CASSLLPNTGELFF. The CDR3, as DNA: TGTGCCAGCAGCTTACTCCCGAACACCGGGGAGCTGTTTTTT.

This chain uses TRBV4-3 with TRBJ2-4; 9 nucleotides agree with TRBD2. With 3 bases clipped from V and 9 bases from J, the junction kept 15 bases outside the gene matches. The CDR3 is 17 residues long. Germline-derived CDR1 and CDR2 are LGHNA and YSLEER. The CDR3 DNA reads as TGCGCCAGCAGCCAGAGGGGCGGGGGGGCCTCGTTAGGCATTCAGTACTTC. Protein sequence: CASSQRGGGASLGIQYF.

This chain connects TRBV6-2 or TRBV6-3 to TRBJ1-1; D remains unclear. Trimming shortened V by 0 bases and J by 6 bases, and 14 bases separated the two germline ends. This CDR3 region has 15 residues. From germline, CDR1 is MNHEY and CDR2 SVGEGT. The CDR3 nucleotides are TGTGCCAGCAGTTACTCCCTCGGGGTACGGGCTGAAGCTTTCTTT. Encoded protein: CASSYSLGVRAEAFF.

The chain uses TRBV20-1 and TRBJ2-7; TRBD1 agrees at 12 bases. CDR1 DFQATT and CDR2 SNEGSKA come from the germline V gene (reference sequence). V gave up 3 bases and J gave up 6 bases; unmatched junction bases: 6. The CDR3 length is 14 residues. The CDR3 sequence is CSASPGQGAIEQYF. The CDR3 bases are TGCAGTGCTAGTCCGGGACAGGGGGCTATCGAGCAGTACTTC.

The chain links TRBV13 to TRBJ2-5; 8 bases fit TRBD1. Trimming took 5 bases from V and 4 from J; bases not matched to a gene: 9. This CDR3 comprises 15 residues. Germline CDR1 and CDR2: PRHDT and FYEKMQ (reference sequence). CDR3 sequence: CASSNGQGDLETQYF. The CDR3 DNA reads TGTGCCAGCAGCAACGGACAGGGCGATCTAGAGACCCAGTACTTC.

This clonotype was counted a few times. The chain combines TRBV2 with TRBJ2-1, with a possible D match to TRBD2 (5 bases). Germline CDR1 SNHLY, CDR2 FYNNEI. This CDR3 region has 15 residues. Trimming shortened V by 3 bases and J by 7 bases, and 16 bases separated the two germline ends. CDR3 sequence (DNA): TGTGCCAGCAGTGACCGGCTAGCAACCAATAATGAGCAGTTCTTC. This encodes CASSDRLATNNEQFF.

V usage is TRBV7-6 and J usage is TRBJ1-1; 10 positions agree with TRBD1. CDR3 length: 13 amino acids. Per germline, CDR1 SGHVS and CDR2 FNYEAQ. J lost 6 bases, V lost 4 bases, and 2 bases had no gene match. The CDR3 DNA is TGTGCCAGCAGCTGGGGACAGGGGTCTGAAGCTTTCTTT. Amino acid sequence: CASSWGQGSEAFF.

There are many counts of this clonotype. DNA for the CDR3: TGTGCCAGCAGCTTAGGCCCTACTAGGCGCTCCTACAATGAGCAGTTCTTC. Protein: CASSLGPTRRSYNEQFF. The chain links TRBV7-2 to TRBJ2-1; possibly TRBD2 for D (5 bases). The CDR3 covers 17 residues. The germline V gene encodes CDR1 SGHTA and CDR2 FQGNSA. V lost 1 base to trimming and J lost 0 bases, with 13 bases between them.

The rearrangement joins TRBV7-8 to TRBJ2-7; D is undetermined. V lost 5 bases, J lost 4 bases, and 9 bases lay in between. Looked up from germline, CDR1 is SGHVS and CDR2 is FQNEAQ. The CDR3 sequence is 12 residues long. In DNA form, the CDR3 reads TGTGCCAGCAGCCCGGCCGGGTACGAGCAGTACTTC. As protein: CASSPAGYEQYF.

The table lists this clonotype with a few counts. J is TRBJ2-5 and V is TRBV7-9, with D perhaps TRBD1 or TRBD2 (6 bases each). Trimming took 3 bases from V and 4 from J, leaving 9 bases between them. Germline lookup yields CDR1 SEHNR and CDR2 FQNEAQ (reference sequence). The CDR3 totals 13 residues. The CDR3 region is CASSFPGAETQYF. In DNA, the CDR3 is TGTGCCAGCAGCTTTCCGGGGGCAGAGACCCAGTACTTC.